What follows is one TCR beta chain and its context. The CDR3 totals 17 residues. This specimen comes from a study of shared clonotypes between healthy human individuals. Sequenced by immunoSEQ multiplex PCR; TCRdb stores in-frame clones only, minus some. The sample has around 2.5 million clones, 80% to 95% seen once; the top ten hold about 0.34%. Sequenced material: naive CD4+ T cells from PBMCs. This sample's subset: CD45RA+ positively selected. The TCR originated in a man younger than 35 in good health. Some clones in this sample may be carry-over from other donors' samples. The V gene is TRBV21-1, the J gene TRBJ2-6; TRBD1 reflects the table's D call only, with no check against the DNA. TRBV21-1 is labeled a pseudogene. The CDR3 loop reads CASSTNDRGGGANVLTF. The CDR3 DNA is TGTGCCAGCAGCACTAATGACAGGGGCGGTGGGGCCAACGTCCTGACTTTC.